Listed below are T cell receptor beta chains from one sample, sequenced in a study of blood T cell repertoires in COVID-19. Repertoires were generated with immunoSEQ multiplex PCR, while TCRdb's copy carries only in-frame clones and drops some. The sample contains some 240,000 clones, around 81% of which appear only once. The source material was peripheral blood. The receptors shown here come from a woman of 80 years or more with COVID-19, enrolled during active disease. Each CDR3 is given with its conserved first and last residue. Not every row has a clone size; where given, it reads once, few, many or a size class.

>TRBV5-4|NA
CASSLELAGVDEQFF
>TRBV7-9|NA
CASSQTGDQPQHF
>TRBV7-2|NA
CASSLEGASGQPQHF
>TRBV28|once
CASSFDRGRQETQYF
>TRBV5-1|NA
CASSLASGKESPLHF
>TRBV6-4|NA
CASRAQGMDTQYF
>TRBV7-9|NA
CASSYGGENSPLHF
>TRBV29-1|NA
CSALQGRAMNTEAFF
>TRBV4-1|NA
CASSILAGAHYEQYF
>TRBV4-1|few
CASSSQGITEAFF
>TRBV7-6|NA
CASSLAQRGGGYNEQFF
>TRBV3-1/TRBV3-2|NA
CASSQDLVRFYEQYF
>TRBV4-3|NA
CASSQEGLLTNGYTF
>TRBV28|NA
CASSTGRVNQPQHF
>TRBV6-5|NA
CASSLGLGVYNEQFF
>TRBV7-2|NA
CASSRVSTDTQYF
>TRBV6-6|NA
CASSYGQGAHQPQHF
>TRBV6-5|few
CASTPDRAYNSPLHF
>TRBV24-1|NA
CATSDPGTGIEKLFF
>TRBV28|NA
CASRLGQGEGQPQHF
>TRBV29-1|NA
CSADRTPNTEAFF
>TRBV4-3|NA
CASSQGSLAATDTQYF
>TRBV29-1|NA
CSVEDRGGYTF
>TRBV2|NA
CASSDSRGNYGYTF
>TRBV12-3/TRBV12-4|NA
CASSSGYEQYF
>TRBV28|NA
CASSSGLALYEQYF
>TRBV15|NA
CATSRPTGGAFQETQYF
>TRBV30|NA
CAWSPGTSGNTIYF
>TRBV5-1|NA
CASSLGGGPNTGELFF
>TRBV12-3/TRBV12-4|once
CASRMAPTYEQYF